This TCR beta chain was obtained from a study of T cell clonotyping in hematopoietic cell transplantation. The time point here: recipient sample about 28 days before transplant, after cytoreduction. Germline CDR1 MNHEY, CDR2 SVGAGI. Trimming removed 0 bases from V and 7 bases from J, with 9 bases in between. This CDR3 comprises 14 residues. Study results and caveats: Higher Inverse Simpson Index values in graft donor and pretransplant recipient predicted broader posttransplant TCR diversity. After transplant, recipient diversity fell while pathologically expanded clonotypes grew through day 180.

Sequencing used immunoSEQ multiplex PCR; TCRdb keeps in-frame clones, though not all of them. In the table there are approximately 25,000 clones, more than 65% of which are singletons. This clone was found once. No antigen is known for it. Specimen: peripheral blood mononuclear cells, collected before stem cell transplant. The V call is TRBV6-5, the J call TRBJ1-4; D is unresolved. The receptor's source is an older woman with acute myeloid leukemia. Some clones in this sample may be carry-over from other donors' samples. CDR3 sequence: CASSYSNAGEKLFF. The CDR3 region has the DNA TGTGCCAGCAGTTACTCGAACGCGGGTGAAAAACTGTTTTTT.